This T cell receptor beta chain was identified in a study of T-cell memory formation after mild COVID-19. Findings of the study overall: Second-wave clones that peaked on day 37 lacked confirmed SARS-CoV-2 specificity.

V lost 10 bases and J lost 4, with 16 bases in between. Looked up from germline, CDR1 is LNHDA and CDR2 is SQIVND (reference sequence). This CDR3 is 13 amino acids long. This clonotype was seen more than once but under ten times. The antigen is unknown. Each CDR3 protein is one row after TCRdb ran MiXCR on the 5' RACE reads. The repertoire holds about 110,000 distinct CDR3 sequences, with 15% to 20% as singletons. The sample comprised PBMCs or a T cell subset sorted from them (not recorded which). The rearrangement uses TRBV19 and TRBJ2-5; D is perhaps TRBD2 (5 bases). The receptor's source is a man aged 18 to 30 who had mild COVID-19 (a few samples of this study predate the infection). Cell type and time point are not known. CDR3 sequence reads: CATGGASGETQYF. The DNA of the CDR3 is TGTGCCACCGGAGGTGCCTCCGGAGAGACCCAGTACTTC.